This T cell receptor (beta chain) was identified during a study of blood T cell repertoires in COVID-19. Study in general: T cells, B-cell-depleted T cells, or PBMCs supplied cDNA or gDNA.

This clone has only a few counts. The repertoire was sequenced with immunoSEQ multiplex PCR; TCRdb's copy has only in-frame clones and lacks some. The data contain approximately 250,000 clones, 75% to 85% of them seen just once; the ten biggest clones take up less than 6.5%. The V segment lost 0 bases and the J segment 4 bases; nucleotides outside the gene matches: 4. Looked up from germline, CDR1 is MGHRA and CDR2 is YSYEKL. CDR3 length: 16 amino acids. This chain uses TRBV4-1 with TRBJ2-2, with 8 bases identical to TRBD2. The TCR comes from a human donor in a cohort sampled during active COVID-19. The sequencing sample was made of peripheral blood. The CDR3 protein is CASSQEAGVGTGELFF. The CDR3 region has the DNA TGCGCCAGCAGCCAAGAAGCGGGAGTTGGCACCGGGGAGCTGTTTTTT.